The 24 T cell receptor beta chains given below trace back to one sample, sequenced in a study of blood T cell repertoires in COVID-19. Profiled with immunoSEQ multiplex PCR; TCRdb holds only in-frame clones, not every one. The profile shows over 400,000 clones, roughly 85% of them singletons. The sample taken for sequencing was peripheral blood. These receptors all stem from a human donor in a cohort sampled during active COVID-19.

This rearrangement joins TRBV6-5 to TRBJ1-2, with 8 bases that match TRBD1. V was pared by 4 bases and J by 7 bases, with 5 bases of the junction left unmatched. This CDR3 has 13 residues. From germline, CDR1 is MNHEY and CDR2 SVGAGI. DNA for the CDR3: TGTGCCAGCAGTTTCGGACAGGGAATTGGCTACACCTTC. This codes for CASSFGQGIGYTF.

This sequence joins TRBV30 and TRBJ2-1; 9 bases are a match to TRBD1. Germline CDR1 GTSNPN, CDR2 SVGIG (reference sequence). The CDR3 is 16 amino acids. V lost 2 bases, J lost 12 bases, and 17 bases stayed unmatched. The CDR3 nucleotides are TGTGCCTGGAGTACCTTCCGGGACAGGGTTAGATTCCCGCAGTTCTTC. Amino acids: CAWSTFRDRVRFPQFF.

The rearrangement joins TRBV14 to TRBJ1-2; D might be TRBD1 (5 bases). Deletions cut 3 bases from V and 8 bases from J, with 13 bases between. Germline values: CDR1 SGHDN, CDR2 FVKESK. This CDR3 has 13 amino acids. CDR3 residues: CASSQEGYGGYTF. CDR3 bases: TGTGCCAGCAGCCAGGAGGGGTACGGGGGCTACACCTTC.

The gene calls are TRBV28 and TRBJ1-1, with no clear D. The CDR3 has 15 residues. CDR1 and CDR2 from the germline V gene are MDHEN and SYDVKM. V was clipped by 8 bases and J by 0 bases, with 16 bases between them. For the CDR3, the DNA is TGTGCCAGCCGGGCCGCGGGAACCATGAACACTGAAGCTTTCTTT. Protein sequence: CASRAAGTMNTEAFF.

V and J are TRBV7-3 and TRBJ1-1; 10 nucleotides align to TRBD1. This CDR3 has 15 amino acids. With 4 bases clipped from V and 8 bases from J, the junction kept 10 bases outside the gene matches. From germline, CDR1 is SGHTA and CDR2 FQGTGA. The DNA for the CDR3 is TGTGCCAGCAGCTCGACAGGGGGCAACGTCATGGAAGCTTTCTTT. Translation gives CASSSTGGNVMEAFF.

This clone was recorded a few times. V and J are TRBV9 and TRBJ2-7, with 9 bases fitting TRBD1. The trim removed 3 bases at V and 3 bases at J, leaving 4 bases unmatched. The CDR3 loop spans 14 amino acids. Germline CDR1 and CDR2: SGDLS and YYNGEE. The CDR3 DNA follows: TGTGCCAGCAGCGCCACGACAGGGGGCTACGAGCAGTACTTC. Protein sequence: CASSATTGGYEQYF.

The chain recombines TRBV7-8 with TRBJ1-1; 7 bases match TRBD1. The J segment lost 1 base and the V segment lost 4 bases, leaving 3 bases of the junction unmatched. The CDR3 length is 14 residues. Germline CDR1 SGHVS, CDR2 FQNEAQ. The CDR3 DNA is TGTGCCAGCAGCTCAGGGGGGAAGAACACTGAAGCTTTCTTT. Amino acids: CASSSGGKNTEAFF.

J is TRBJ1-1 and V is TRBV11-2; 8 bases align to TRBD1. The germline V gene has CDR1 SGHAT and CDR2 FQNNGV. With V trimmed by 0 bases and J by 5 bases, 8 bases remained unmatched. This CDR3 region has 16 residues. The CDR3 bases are TGTGCCAGCAGCTTAGACGGACAGGGACTTGGAACTGAAGCTTTCTTT. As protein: CASSLDGQGLGTEAFF.

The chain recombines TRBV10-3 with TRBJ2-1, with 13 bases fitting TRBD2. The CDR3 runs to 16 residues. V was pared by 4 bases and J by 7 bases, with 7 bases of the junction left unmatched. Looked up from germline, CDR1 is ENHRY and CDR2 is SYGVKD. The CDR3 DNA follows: TGTGCCATCAGTGCCGGCGGACTAGCGGGAGCGAATGAGCAGTTCTTC. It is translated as CAISAGGLAGANEQFF.

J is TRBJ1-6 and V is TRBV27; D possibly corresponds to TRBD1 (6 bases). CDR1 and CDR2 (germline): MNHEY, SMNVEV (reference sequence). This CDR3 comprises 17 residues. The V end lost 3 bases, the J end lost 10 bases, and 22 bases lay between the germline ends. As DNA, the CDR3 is TGTGCCAGCAGTTTTGGTGCGGGGGCAGCTAGCGGATCACCCCTCCACTTT. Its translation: CASSFGAGAASGSPLHF.

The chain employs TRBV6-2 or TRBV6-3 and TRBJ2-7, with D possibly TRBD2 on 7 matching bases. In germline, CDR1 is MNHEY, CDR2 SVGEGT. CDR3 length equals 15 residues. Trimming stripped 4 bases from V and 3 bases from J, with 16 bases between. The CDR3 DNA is TGTGCCAGCAGTTCCTCCGCGGGGGCCCTCTACGAGCAGTACTTC. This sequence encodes CASSSSAGALYEQYF.

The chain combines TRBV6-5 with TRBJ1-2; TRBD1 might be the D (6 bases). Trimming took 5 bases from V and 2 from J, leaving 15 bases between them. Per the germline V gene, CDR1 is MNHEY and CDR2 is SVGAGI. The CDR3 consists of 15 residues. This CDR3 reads CASSRLDRANYGYTF. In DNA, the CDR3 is TGTGCCAGCAGTCGGCTGGACAGAGCAAACTATGGCTACACCTTC.

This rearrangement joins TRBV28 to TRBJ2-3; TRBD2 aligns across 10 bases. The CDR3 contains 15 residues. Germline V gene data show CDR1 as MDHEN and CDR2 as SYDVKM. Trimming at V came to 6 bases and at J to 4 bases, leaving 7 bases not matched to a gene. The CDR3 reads CASSSSGSRADTQYF. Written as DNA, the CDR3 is TGTGCCAGCAGCTCTAGCGGGAGTAGAGCAGATACGCAGTATTTT. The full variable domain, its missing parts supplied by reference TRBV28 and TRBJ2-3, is DVKVTQSSRYLVKRTGEKVFLECVQDMDHENMFWYRQDPGLGLRLIYFSYDVKMKEKGDIPEGYSVSREKKERFSLILESASTNQTSMYLCASSSSGSRADTQYFGPGTRLTVL.

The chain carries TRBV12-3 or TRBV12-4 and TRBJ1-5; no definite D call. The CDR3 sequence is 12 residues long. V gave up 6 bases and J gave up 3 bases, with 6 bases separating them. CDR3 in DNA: TGTGCCAGCAGCCCTTTCAATCAGCCCCAGCATTTT. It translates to CASSPFNQPQHF.

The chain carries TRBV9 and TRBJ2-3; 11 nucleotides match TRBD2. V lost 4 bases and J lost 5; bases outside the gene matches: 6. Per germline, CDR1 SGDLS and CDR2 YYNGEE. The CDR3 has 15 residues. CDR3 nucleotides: TGTGCCAGCAGCCAGACTAGCGGGAAAGGAGATACGCAGTATTTT. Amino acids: CASSQTSGKGDTQYF. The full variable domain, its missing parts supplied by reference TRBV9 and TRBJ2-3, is DSGVTQTPKHLITATGQRVTLRCSPRSGDLSVYWYQQSLDQGLQFLIQYYNGEERAKGNILERFSAQQFPDLHSELNLSSLELGDSALYFCASSQTSGKGDTQYFGPGTRLTVL.

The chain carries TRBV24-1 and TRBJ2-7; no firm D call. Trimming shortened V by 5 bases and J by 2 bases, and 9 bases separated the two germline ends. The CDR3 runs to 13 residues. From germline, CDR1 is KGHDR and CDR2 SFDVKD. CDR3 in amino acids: CATSGHNTYEQYF. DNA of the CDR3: TGTGCCACCAGTGGACACAATACCTACGAGCAGTACTTC.

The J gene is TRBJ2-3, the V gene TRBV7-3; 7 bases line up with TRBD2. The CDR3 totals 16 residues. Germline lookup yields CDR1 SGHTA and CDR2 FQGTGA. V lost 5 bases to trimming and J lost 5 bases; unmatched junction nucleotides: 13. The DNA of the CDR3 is TGTGCCAGCAGCCGAAGCCCAGCGGGGATGATAGATACGCAGTATTTT. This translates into CASSRSPAGMIDTQYF.

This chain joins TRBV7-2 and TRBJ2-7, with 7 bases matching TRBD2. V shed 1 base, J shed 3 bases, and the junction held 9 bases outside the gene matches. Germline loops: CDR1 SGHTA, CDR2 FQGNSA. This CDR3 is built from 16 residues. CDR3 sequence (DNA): TGTGCCAGCAGCTTAGGGAGCGGGGTCCGGGTCTACGAGCAGTACTTC. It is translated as CASSLGSGVRVYEQYF.

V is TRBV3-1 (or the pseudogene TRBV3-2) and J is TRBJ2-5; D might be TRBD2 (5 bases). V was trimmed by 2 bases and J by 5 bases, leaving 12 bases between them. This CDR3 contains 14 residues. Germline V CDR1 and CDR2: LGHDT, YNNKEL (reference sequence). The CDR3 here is CASSQLRDGETQYF. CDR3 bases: TGTGCCAGCAGCCAATTGAGGGATGGCGAGACCCAGTACTTC.

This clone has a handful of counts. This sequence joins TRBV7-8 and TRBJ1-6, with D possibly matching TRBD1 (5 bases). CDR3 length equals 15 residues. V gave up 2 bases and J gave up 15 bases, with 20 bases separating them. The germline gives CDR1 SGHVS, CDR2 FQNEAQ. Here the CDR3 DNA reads TGTGCCAGCAGCTTACCAGGGACTCCCAAGCCTCACCTCCACTTT. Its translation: CASSLPGTPKPHLHF.

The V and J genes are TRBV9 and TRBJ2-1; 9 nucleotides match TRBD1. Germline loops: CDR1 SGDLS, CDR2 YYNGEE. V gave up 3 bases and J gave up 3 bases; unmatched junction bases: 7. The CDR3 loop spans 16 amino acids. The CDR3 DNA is TGTGCCAGCAGCGCGAACCGACAGGGGGTCTACAATGAGCAGTTCTTC. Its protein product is CASSANRQGVYNEQFF.

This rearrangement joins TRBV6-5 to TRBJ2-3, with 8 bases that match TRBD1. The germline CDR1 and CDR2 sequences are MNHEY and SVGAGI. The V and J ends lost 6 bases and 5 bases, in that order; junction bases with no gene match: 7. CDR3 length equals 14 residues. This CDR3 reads CASRGQGAGDTQYF. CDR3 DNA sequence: TGTGCCAGCAGGGGGCAGGGGGCCGGAGATACGCAGTATTTT.

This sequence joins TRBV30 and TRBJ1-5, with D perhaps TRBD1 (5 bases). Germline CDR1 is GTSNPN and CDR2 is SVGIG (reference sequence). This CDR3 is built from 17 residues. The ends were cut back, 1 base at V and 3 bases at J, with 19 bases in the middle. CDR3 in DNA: TGTGCCTGGAGTGGTAGTCTACCGGGGGGGTCCAATCAGCCCCAGCATTTT. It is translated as CAWSGSLPGGSNQPQHF.

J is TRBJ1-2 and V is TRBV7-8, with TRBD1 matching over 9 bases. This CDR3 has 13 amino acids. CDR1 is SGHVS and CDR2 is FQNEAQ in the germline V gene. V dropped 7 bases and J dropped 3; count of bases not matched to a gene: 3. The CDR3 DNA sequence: TGTGCCAGCAAGGACAGGGGTGACTATGGCTACACCTTC. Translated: CASKDRGDYGYTF.